The next 16 T cell receptor beta chains were all read from a single sample in a study of OX40 agonist ivuxolimab in advanced cancers. Generated by immunoSEQ multiplex PCR, the TCRdb table keeps only in-frame clones and is missing some. The data contain fewer than 85,000 clones, about nine tenths of them singletons. Material: CD4+ or CD8+ T cells sorted from blood, obtained in a trial of the OX40 agonist ivuxolimab. Source of these receptors: an adult with an advanced solid tumor such as melanoma, head and neck, liver or kidney cancer.

This chain joins TRBV18 and TRBJ1-1; D not certain. This CDR3 region has 12 residues. The V gene lost 4 bases and the J gene lost 1 base, with 4 bases spanning the gap. Germline CDR1 KGHSH, CDR2 LQKENI. The CDR3 region has the DNA TGTGCCAGCTCACAGGGGAACACTGAAGCTTTCTTT. Protein: CASSQGNTEAFF.

The table lists this clone with a few counts. J is TRBJ2-5 and V is TRBV5-4; 8 bases fit TRBD1. The CDR3 has 16 amino acids. CDR1 is SGHNT, CDR2 YYREEE, per germline (reference sequence). V lost 0 bases to trimming and J lost 1 base; unmatched junction nucleotides: 5. Here the CDR3 DNA reads TGTGCCAGCAGCTTGGTGGGGACAGGTAGCCAAGAGACCCAGTACTTC. This codes for CASSLVGTGSQETQYF.

The V gene is TRBV2, the J gene TRBJ2-2; 9 positions agree with TRBD1. Germline CDR1 reads SNHLY; CDR2 reads FYNNEI. This CDR3 comprises 15 residues. After removal of 6 bases from V and 5 bases from J, the junction contained 7 bases not matched to a gene. The DNA for the CDR3 is TGTGCCAGCAGGGGGGACAGGGCCAGGACCGGGGAGCTGTTTTTT. It specifies CASRGDRARTGELFF.

Comments on this clone: The same CDR3 can be traced to other DNA sequences in this sample. The V call is TRBV6-1, the J call TRBJ2-7; TRBD1 matches at 10 bases. CDR1 is MNHNS, CDR2 SASEGT, per germline. J gave up 4 bases and V 9 bases, and 6 bases lay outside the gene matches. CDR3 length equals 13 residues. CDR3 DNA: TGTGCCAGTATCCGGGACAGGGGTTACGAGCAGTACTTC. Its protein is CASIRDRGYEQYF.

The V call is TRBV11-1, the J call TRBJ1-1; weak D call: TRBD1 (6 bases). The CDR3 is 16 amino acids. The germline CDR1 and CDR2 sequences are SGHAT and FQDESV (reference sequence). V was trimmed by 2 bases and J by 4 bases, leaving 17 bases between them. CDR3 amino acids: CASSLSRGRFGTEAFF. CDR3 in DNA: TGTGCCAGCAGCTTATCGCGGGGGCGGTTCGGCACTGAAGCTTTCTTT.

This clone appeared a single time. The chain combines TRBV5-5 with TRBJ2-4, with 9 bases fitting TRBD1. With V trimmed by 2 bases and J by 1 base, 7 bases remained unmatched. This CDR3 is 17 amino acids long. Germline V gene sequence: CDR1 SGHKS, CDR2 YYEKEE (reference sequence). The CDR3 DNA is TGTGCCAGCAGCTTAAACAGGGGGCGCTTTGCCAAAAACATTCAGTACTTC. This encodes CASSLNRGRFAKNIQYF.

This clone was detected a few times. The rearrangement links TRBV2 to TRBJ2-1; D possibly matches TRBD1 or TRBD2 (5 bases each). The CDR3 consists of 14 residues. Between the trimmed V and J ends, which lost 4 bases and 7 bases, there was a span of 14 bases. In germline, CDR1 is SNHLY, CDR2 FYNNEI. CDR3: CASSGDESRNEQFF. The CDR3 nucleotides are TGTGCCAGCAGTGGGGACGAAAGTAGGAATGAGCAGTTCTTC.

This clone was recorded once. V and J are TRBV27 and TRBJ2-5; D perhaps matches TRBD1 (6 bases). This CDR3 region has 18 residues. The germline V gene has CDR1 MNHEY and CDR2 SMNVEV (reference sequence). V shed 2 bases and J shed 1 base, with 20 bases lying between them. The CDR3 nucleotides are TGTGCCAGCAGTTTAAGGGGGATTACTGACAGTAGCCAAGAGACCCAGTACTTC. Protein: CASSLRGITDSSQETQYF.

V and J are TRBV19 and TRBJ2-1, with TRBD2 matching over 9 bases. The CDR3 runs to 14 residues. Germline V gives CDR1 LNHDA, CDR2 SQIVND (reference sequence). The trim removed 3 bases at V and 15 bases at J, leaving 12 bases unmatched. The CDR3 nucleotides read TGTGCCAGTAGTATGGAACTAGCGGGTTATGTGCTGTTCTTC. This sequence encodes CASSMELAGYVLFF.

Notes on this clone: This CDR3 is also generated by other DNA sequences in the sample. The V gene is TRBV5-1, the J gene TRBJ2-1, with TRBD2 identical over 9 bases. Germline V gene sequence: CDR1 SGHRS, CDR2 YFSETQ. Trimming cost V 4 bases and J 0 bases; bases outside gene matches: 2. The CDR3 is 15 residues long. The CDR3: CASSRSGSSYNEQFF. The CDR3 nucleotides read TGCGCCAGCAGCCGTAGCGGGAGCTCCTACAATGAGCAGTTCTTC.

V usage is TRBV6-5 and J usage is TRBJ1-2; D is perhaps TRBD1 (5 bases). Germline CDR1 is MNHEY and CDR2 is SVGAGI. The CDR3 is 15 residues long. V was trimmed by 5 bases and J by 4 bases, leaving 17 bases between them. The CDR3, as DNA: TGTGCCAGCAGTACCCTCCCGGGGGTTTTCTATGGCTACACCTTC. Amino acids: CASSTLPGVFYGYTF.

This chain joins TRBV19 and TRBJ1-2, with D possibly TRBD1 on 5 matching bases. V lost 4 bases to trimming and J lost 4 bases, with 10 bases between them. The CDR3 has 13 residues. The germline gives CDR1 LNHDA, CDR2 SQIVND (reference sequence). In DNA form, the CDR3 reads TGTGCCAGTAGTACCGACAGATCCTATGGCTACACCTTC. Its translation: CASSTDRSYGYTF.

The chain is built from TRBV19 and TRBJ1-1; D is possibly TRBD1 (6 bases). This CDR3 has 15 residues. Germline lookup yields CDR1 LNHDA and CDR2 SQIVND (reference sequence). The V gene lost 5 bases and the J gene lost 5 bases, with 18 bases spanning the gap. The CDR3 region has the DNA TGTGCCAGTAGTGCCCGGGACAACGCGATGACTGAAGCTTTCTTT. It encodes CASSARDNAMTEAFF.

This chain links TRBV11-2 with TRBJ2-1; D is uncertain. Germline CDR1 and CDR2: SGHAT and FQNNGV. V was cut by 1 base and J by 7 bases, with 5 bases left in between. This CDR3 comprises 12 residues. The CDR3 region is CASSLGWNEQFF. CDR3 nucleotides: TGTGCCAGCAGCTTAGGTTGGAATGAGCAGTTCTTC.

The chain couples TRBV28 to TRBJ1-5; D not resolved. Deletions cut 3 bases from V and 0 bases from J, with 6 bases between. The CDR3 contains 14 residues. Germline V lookup: CDR1 MDHEN, CDR2 SYDVKM. CDR3 DNA sequence: TGTGCCAGCAGTTTGTGGACTAGCAATCAGCCCCAGCATTTT. Protein product: CASSLWTSNQPQHF.

V usage is TRBV11-3 and J usage is TRBJ1-1; TRBD1 agrees at 10 bases. J was trimmed by 5 bases and V by 4 bases; bases with no gene match: 10. Germline V gene lookup returns CDR1 SGHNT and CDR2 YENEEA. The CDR3 sequence is 16 residues long. The CDR3 loop reads CASSSKGTGAPTEAFF. CDR3 nucleotides: TGTGCCAGCAGCTCGAAAGGGACAGGGGCCCCAACTGAAGCTTTCTTT.